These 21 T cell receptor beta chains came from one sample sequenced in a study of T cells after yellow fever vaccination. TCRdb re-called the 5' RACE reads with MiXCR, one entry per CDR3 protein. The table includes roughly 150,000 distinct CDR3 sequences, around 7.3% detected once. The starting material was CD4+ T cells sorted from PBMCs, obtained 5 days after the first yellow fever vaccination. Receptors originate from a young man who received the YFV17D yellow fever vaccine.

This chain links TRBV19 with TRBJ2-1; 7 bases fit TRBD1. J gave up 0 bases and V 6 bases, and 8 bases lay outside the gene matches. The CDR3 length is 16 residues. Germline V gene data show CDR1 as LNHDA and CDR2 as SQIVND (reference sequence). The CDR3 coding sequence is TGTGCCAGTAGGAACCAGGGACAGAGCTCCTACAATGAGCAGTTCTTC. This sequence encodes CASRNQGQSSYNEQFF.

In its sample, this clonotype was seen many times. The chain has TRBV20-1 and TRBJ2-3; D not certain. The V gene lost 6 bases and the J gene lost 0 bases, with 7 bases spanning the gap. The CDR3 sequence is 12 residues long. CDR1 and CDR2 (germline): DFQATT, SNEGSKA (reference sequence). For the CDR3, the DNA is TGCAGTGCCCCACGAAGCACAGATACGCAGTATTTT. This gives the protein CSAPRSTDTQYF.

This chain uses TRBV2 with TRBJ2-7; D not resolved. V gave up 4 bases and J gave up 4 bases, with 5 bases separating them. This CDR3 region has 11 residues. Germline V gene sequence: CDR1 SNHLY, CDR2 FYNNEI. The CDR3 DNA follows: TGTGCCAGCAGTGTTGAGTACGAGCAGTACTTC. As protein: CASSVEYEQYF.

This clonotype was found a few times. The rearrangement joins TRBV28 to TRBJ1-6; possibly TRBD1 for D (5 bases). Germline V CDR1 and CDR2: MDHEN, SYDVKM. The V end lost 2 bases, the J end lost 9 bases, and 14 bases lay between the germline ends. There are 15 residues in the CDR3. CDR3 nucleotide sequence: TGTGCCAGCAGTTTAGGCCCAGGGAGAGGTTCACCCCTCCACTTT. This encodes CASSLGPGRGSPLHF.

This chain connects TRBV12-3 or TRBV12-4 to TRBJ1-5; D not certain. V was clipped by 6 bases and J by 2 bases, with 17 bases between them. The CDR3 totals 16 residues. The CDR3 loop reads CASSLTTPRGNQPQHF. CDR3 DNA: TGTGCCAGCAGCCTCACCACACCGAGGGGCAATCAGCCCCAGCATTTT.

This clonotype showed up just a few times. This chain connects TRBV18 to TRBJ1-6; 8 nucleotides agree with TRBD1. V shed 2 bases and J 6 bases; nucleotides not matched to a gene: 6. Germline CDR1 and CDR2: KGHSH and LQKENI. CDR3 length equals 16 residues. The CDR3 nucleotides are TGTGCCAGCTCACCAATTGGACAGGGCACTAATTCACCCCTCCACTTT. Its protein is CASSPIGQGTNSPLHF.

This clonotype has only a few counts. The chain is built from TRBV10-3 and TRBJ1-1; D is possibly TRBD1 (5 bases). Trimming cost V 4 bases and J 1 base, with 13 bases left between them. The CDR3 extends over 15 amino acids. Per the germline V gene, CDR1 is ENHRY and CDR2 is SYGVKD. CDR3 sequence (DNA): TGTGCCATCAGTGGCCGCAGGGACGGGAACACTGAAGCTTTCTTT. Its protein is CAISGRRDGNTEAFF.

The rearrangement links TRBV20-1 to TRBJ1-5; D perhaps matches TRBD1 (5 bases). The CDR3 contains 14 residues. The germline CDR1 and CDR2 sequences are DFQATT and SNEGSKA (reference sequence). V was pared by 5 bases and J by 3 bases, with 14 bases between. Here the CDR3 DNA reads TGCAGTGCTTGGGGTGGGGGGTACAATCAGCCCCAGCATTTT. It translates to CSAWGGGYNQPQHF.

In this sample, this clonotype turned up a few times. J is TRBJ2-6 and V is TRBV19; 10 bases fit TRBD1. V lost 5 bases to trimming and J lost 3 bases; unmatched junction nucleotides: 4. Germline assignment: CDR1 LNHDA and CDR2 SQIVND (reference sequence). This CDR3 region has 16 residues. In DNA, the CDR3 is TGTGCCAGTAGTCGACAGGGGGCGATTGGGGCCAACGTCCTGACTTTC. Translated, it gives CASSRQGAIGANVLTF.

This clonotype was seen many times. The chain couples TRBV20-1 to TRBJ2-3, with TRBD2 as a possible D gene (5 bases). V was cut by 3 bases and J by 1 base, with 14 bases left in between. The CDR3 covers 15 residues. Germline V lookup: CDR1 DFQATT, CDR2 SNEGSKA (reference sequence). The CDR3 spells CSARTGPRGTDTQYF. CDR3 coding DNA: TGCAGTGCTAGGACTGGACCGCGGGGCACAGATACGCAGTATTTT.

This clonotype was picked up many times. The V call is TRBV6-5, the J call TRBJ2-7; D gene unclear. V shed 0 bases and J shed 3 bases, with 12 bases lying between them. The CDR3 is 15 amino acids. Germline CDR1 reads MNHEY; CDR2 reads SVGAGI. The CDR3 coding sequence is TGTGCCAGCAGTTACTCGGCGCAGTTCGGCTACGAGCAGTACTTC. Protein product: CASSYSAQFGYEQYF.

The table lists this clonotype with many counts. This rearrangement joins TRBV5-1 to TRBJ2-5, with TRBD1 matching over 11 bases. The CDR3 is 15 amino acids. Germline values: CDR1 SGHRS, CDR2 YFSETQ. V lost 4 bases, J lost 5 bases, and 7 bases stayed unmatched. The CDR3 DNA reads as TGCGCCAGCAGCAACGGACAGGGGGCTACGGAGACCCAGTACTTC. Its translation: CASSNGQGATETQYF.

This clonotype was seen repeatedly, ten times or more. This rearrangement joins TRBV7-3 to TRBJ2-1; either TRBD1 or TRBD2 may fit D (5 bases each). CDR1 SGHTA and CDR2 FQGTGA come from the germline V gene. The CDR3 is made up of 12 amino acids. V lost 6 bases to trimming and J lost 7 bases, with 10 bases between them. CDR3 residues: CASSPWGNEQFF. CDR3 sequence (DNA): TGTGCCAGCAGTCCCTGGGGGAATGAGCAGTTCTTC.

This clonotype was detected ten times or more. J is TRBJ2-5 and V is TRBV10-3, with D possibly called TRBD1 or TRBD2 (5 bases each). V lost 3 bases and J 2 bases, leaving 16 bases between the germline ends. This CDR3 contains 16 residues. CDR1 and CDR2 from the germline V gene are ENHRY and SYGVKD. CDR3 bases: TGTGCCATCAGTGACCCTGTGGCAGGGACGCAAGAGACCCAGTACTTC. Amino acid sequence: CAISDPVAGTQETQYF.

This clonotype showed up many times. CDR3 amino acids: CSVSGRRETQYF. CDR3 DNA: TGCAGCGTATCGGGGAGACGAGAGACCCAGTACTTC. This rearrangement joins TRBV29-1 to TRBJ2-5, with D tentatively TRBD2 (5 bases). Per germline, CDR1 SQVTM and CDR2 ANQGSEA. Deletions cut 6 bases from V and 4 bases from J, with 12 bases between. There are 12 residues in the CDR3.

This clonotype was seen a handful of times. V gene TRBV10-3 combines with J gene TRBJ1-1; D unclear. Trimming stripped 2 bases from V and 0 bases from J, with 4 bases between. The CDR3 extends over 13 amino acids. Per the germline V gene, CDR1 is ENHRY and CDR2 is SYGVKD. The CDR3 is CAISETVNTEAFF. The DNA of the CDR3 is TGTGCCATCAGTGAGACGGTGAACACTGAAGCTTTCTTT.

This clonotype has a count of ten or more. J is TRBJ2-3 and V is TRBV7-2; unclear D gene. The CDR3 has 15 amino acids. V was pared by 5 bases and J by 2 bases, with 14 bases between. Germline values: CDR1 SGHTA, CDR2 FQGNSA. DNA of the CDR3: TGTGCCAGCAGCCAACTAACGACATCCACAGATACGCAGTATTTT. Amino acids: CASSQLTTSTDTQYF.

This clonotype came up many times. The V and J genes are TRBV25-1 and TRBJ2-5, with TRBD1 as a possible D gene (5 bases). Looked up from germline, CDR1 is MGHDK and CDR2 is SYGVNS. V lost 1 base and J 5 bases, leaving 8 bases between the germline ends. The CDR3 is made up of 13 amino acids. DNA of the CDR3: TGTGCCAGCAGTGAATTGTACAGGGAGACCCAGTACTTC. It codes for CASSELYRETQYF.

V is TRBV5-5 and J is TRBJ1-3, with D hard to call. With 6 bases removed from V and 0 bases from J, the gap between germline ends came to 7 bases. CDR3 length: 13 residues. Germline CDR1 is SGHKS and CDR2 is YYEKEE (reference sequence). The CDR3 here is CASTPLSGNTIYF. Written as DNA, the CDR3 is TGTGCCAGCACCCCTCTCTCTGGAAACACCATATATTTT.

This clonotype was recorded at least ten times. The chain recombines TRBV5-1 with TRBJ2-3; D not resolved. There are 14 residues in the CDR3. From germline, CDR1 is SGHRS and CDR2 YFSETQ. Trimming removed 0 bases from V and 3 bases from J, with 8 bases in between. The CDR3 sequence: CASSLAPLTDTQYF. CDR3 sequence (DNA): TGCGCCAGCAGCTTGGCCCCCTTAACAGATACGCAGTATTTT. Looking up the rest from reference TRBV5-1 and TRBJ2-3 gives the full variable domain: KAGVTQTPRYLIKTRGQQVTLSCSPISGHRSVSWYQQTPGQGLQFLFEYFSETQRNKGNFPGRFSGRQFSNSRSEMNVSTLELGDSALYLCASSLAPLTDTQYFGPGTRLTVL.

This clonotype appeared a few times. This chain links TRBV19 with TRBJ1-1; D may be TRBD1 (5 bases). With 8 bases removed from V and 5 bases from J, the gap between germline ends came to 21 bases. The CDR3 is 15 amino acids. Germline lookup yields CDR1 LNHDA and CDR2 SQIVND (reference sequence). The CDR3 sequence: CASSRGVRVGTEAFF. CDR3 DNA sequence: TGTGCCAGTTCGAGAGGGGTCAGGGTTGGGACTGAAGCTTTCTTT.